Listed below are T cell receptor beta chains from one sample, sequenced in a study of molecular identifiers for immune sequencing clone quantification. TCRdb redid the calling of the PCR reads with MiXCR, one entry per CDR3 protein. Here the sample spans around 82,000 distinct CDR3 sequences, 19% being singletons. The specimen sequenced was naive CD8+ T cells from blood, with Jurkat cell RNA spiked in. The receptors were sampled from a human donor in good health. Some libraries in this study had Jurkat cell RNA spiked in. CDR3s include the opening cysteine and the closing phenylalanine or tryptophan. A D gene is named only where the DNA matches it firmly. Rows give clone size only sometimes, using once, few, many, or a class for an expanded clone.

D gene	V gene	clone size	J gene	CDR3 DNA	CDR3 protein
NA	TRBV28	many	TRBJ2-7	TGTGCCAGCAGTTACATACCGGGATCCTACGAGCAGTACTTC	CASSYIPGSYEQYF
NA	TRBV28	once	TRBJ2-5	TGTGCCAGCAGGGACAGAGGGTATCGTGAAGAGACCCAGTACTTC	CASRDRGYREETQYF
NA	TRBV7-8	many	TRBJ1-1	TGTGCCAGCAGCTTAGCAGGGTACACTGAAGCTTTCTTT	CASSLAGYTEAFF
TRBD1	TRBV7-9	many	TRBJ1-5	TGTGCCAGCAGCTCCGGACAGGGGGCCCATCAGCCCCAGCATTTT	CASSSGQGAHQPQHF
NA	TRBV6-5	many	TRBJ2-7	TGTGCCAGCAGCCAAGGGTTAGGGAGCTCCTACGAGCAGTACTTC	CASSQGLGSSYEQYF
TRBD1	TRBV9	many	TRBJ1-1	TGTGCCAGCAGCGTAGGAGGGGGCACCACTGAAGCTTTCTTT	CASSVGGGTTEAFF
TRBD1	TRBV7-9	many	TRBJ2-7	TGTGCCAGCAGCTCGGGACAGGGAGAGACGCGGGGCGAGCAGTACTTC	CASSSGQGETRGEQYF
NA	TRBV7-9	many	TRBJ2-2	TGTGCCAGAAATCAGTTAAAGACCGGGGAGCTGTTTTTT	CARNQLKTGELFF
NA	TRBV5-1	many	TRBJ2-7	TGCGCCAGCAGCTTGGCCGGGACGGTTACCTACGAGCAGTACTTC	CASSLAGTVTYEQYF
TRBD1	TRBV6-2/TRBV6-3	many	TRBJ2-2	TGTGCCAGCAGTTACAGGGGGCGAGGTACCGGGGAGCTGTTTTTT	CASSYRGRGTGELFF
NA	TRBV24-1	few	TRBJ2-2	TGTGCCACCAGTGATAAATCCGGGATAGCAGTAGACGGGGAGCTGTTTTTT	CATSDKSGIAVDGELFF
TRBD2	TRBV4-1	many	TRBJ2-2	TGCGCCAGTTCTAGCGGGAGAATCACCGGGGAGCTGTTTTTT	CASSSGRITGELFF
NA	TRBV5-1	many	TRBJ1-4	TGCGCCAGCAGCTTGGTTGGCTCCGAAAAACTGTTTTTT	CASSLVGSEKLFF
NA	TRBV7-8	many	TRBJ1-1	TGTGCCAGCAGCTTCTCAGTGCTCACTGAAGCTTTCTTT	CASSFSVLTEAFF
NA	TRBV29-1	NA	TRBJ2-1	TGCAGCGCTTACCCAGTTGGGGGGATCAATGAGCAGTTCTTC	CSAYPVGGINEQFF
NA	TRBV3-1	many	TRBJ2-7	TGTGCCAGCAGCCAAGATGTGGGCCCGATCTCCTACGAGCAGTACTTC	CASSQDVGPISYEQYF
NA	TRBV6-2/TRBV6-3	many	TRBJ1-5	TGTGCCAGCAGTTACTCTGTTGACAGATATAGCAATCAGCCCCAGCATTTT	CASSYSVDRYSNQPQHF
TRBD2	TRBV15	few	TRBJ2-2	TGTGCCACCAGCCCAGGACTAGCGGGAGGCCCGAACACCGGGGAGCTGTTTTTT	CATSPGLAGGPNTGELFF
NA	TRBV7-9	many	TRBJ2-7	TGTGCCAGCAGCTCGGGCCCCCGGAGCTACGAGCAGTACTTC	CASSSGPRSYEQYF
NA	TRBV19	many	TRBJ2-7	TGTGCCAGTACCGCAGGGTCGGGGGAGCAGTACTTC	CASTAGSGEQYF
NA	TRBV7-9	few	TRBJ2-7	TGTGCCAGCAGCCCCGGGAGAAGTAGGCAGTACGAGCAGTACTTC	CASSPGRSRQYEQYF
NA	TRBV7-9	many	TRBJ2-7	TGTGCCAGCAGCTACCAGGGCCACGAGCAGTACTTC	CASSYQGHEQYF
TRBD1	TRBV19	many	TRBJ2-7	TGTGCCAGTAGTTTCGCCGGGACAGGGTACGAGCAGTACTTC	CASSFAGTGYEQYF
NA	TRBV5-6	NA	TRBJ2-5	TGTGCCAGCGGGGCCAGAGAAGAGACCCAGTACTTC	CASGAREETQYF
TRBD1	TRBV7-9	many	TRBJ2-1	TGTGCCAGCAGCCCTCTTGTGGGGACAGCGGACAATGAGCAGTTCTTC	CASSPLVGTADNEQFF
NA	TRBV7-9	few	TRBJ2-5	TGTGCCAGCAGCTTAGATTACAGCCTCCAAGAGACCCAGTACTTC	CASSLDYSLQETQYF
TRBD1	TRBV6-6	many	TRBJ1-5	TGTGCCAGCAGCCCCGGGACAGGGGGAGGAAGCAATCAGCCCCAGCATTTT	CASSPGTGGGSNQPQHF
TRBD1	TRBV9	many	TRBJ2-3	TGTGCCAGCAGCGAAGGGGGCCCGGCGTATTTT	CASSEGGPAYF
NA	TRBV29-1	many	TRBJ1-1	TGCAGCGTACGGTCGATGAACACTGAAGCTTTCTTT	CSVRSMNTEAFF
NA	TRBV4-2	many	TRBJ2-4	TGTGCCAGCAGCCAAGGATACAGGGACGAAAACATTCAGTACTTC	CASSQGYRDENIQYF
TRBD2	TRBV18	few	TRBJ2-1	TGTGCCAGCTCCCCTTTTGCCGGGGGACTAGCGGGAGGGCTACTCTACAATGAGCAGTTCTTC	CASSPFAGGLAGGLLYNEQFF
NA	TRBV9	many	TRBJ2-7	TGTGCCAGCAGCGCCCGGAACGGACGGGGAGCTTCGGACGAGCAGTACTTC	CASSARNGRGASDEQYF
TRBD2	TRBV3-1	NA	TRBJ2-3	TGTGCCAGCAGCCAAGGAGGACTAGCGGGAATCAACACAGATACGCAGTATTTT	CASSQGGLAGINTDTQYF
TRBD1	TRBV2	many	TRBJ2-5	TGTGCCAGCAGTGGGGGGACAGGGGGGTACCAAGAGACCCAGTACTTC	CASSGGTGGYQETQYF
NA	TRBV27	many	TRBJ2-7	TGTGCCAGCAGTCCCGGACAGACAACCTACGAGCAGTACTTC	CASSPGQTTYEQYF
NA	TRBV28	many	TRBJ2-3	TGTGCCAGCAGTATAGCGGAGAGGATAGATACGCAGTATTTT	CASSIAERIDTQYF
TRBD1	TRBV7-9	many	TRBJ2-7	TGTGCCAGCAGCTTATCGGGACAGGGGCCCGAGCAGTACTTC	CASSLSGQGPEQYF
NA	TRBV5-1	many	TRBJ1-5	TGCGCCAGCAGCTTTCTCGGTCCCAATCAGCCCCAGCATTTT	CASSFLGPNQPQHF
TRBD1	TRBV29-1	NA	TRBJ2-7	TGCAGCGTTGTAGGGACAGGCGCCTTCTCCTACGAGCAGTACTTC	CSVVGTGAFSYEQYF
NA	TRBV18	many	TRBJ1-4	TGTGCCAGCTCACCGGTCGGGGCAACTAATGAAAAACTGTTTTTT	CASSPVGATNEKLFF